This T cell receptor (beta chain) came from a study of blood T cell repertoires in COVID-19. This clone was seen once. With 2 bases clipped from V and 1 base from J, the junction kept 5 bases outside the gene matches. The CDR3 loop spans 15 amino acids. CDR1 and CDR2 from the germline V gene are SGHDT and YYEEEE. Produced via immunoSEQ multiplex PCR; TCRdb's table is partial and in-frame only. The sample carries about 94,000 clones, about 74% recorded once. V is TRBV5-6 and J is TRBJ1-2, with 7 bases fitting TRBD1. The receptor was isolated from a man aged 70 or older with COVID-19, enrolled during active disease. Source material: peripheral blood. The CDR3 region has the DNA TGTGCCAGCAGCTTTGGGACAGAATTTAACTATGGCTACACCTTC. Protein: CASSFGTEFNYGYTF.